A selection of T cell receptor beta chains follows, all from one sample in a study of cytomegalovirus exposure and HLA in healthy donors. Profiled with immunoSEQ multiplex PCR; TCRdb holds only in-frame clones, not every one. This sample contains some 31,000 clones. Input material: PBMCs. The receptors come from a woman aged 40 to 50 in good health and CMV-seropositive. The CDR3 runs from the conserved cysteine through the conserved F or W. The D gene is left open where the match is weak.

TRBV6-5	NA	TRBJ2-7	TGTGCCAGCAGTTACTTCAGGGATACCTACGAGCAGTACTTC	CASSYFRDTYEQYF
TRBV4-1	NA	TRBJ2-7	TGCGCCAGCAGCCAAGACTCCGACAACTACGAGCAGTACTTC	CASSQDSDNYEQYF
TRBV4-1	TRBD2	TRBJ2-7	TGCGCCAGCAGCCGTAGCACCGGGACTAGCGGACCGACCTACGAGCAGTACTTC	CASSRSTGTSGPTYEQYF
TRBV18	TRBD2	TRBJ2-1	TGTGCCAGCTCACCACCCCTAGCGGGAGACGAGCAGTTCTTC	CASSPPLAGDEQFF
TRBV5-1	NA	TRBJ2-5	TGCGCCAGCAGCTTGGCTATGGAGACCCAGTACTTC	CASSLAMETQYF
TRBV5-4	NA	TRBJ1-2	TGTGCCAGCAGTTCTGACAATCTCTATGGCTACACCTTC	CASSSDNLYGYTF
TRBV5-5	NA	TRBJ2-7	TGTGCCAGCAGCTTAGCGGGACAAGCCTACGAGCAGTACTTC	CASSLAGQAYEQYF
TRBV6-5	NA	TRBJ1-1	TGTGCCAGCACCCTACGGGGGGGGAACACTGAAGCTTTCTTT	CASTLRGGNTEAFF
TRBV5-1	TRBD2	TRBJ2-1	TGCGCCAGCAGATCAGGGTTTAGCGGGAGCAATGAGCAGTTCTTC	CASRSGFSGSNEQFF
TRBV6-5	NA	TRBJ1-2	TGTGCCAGCAGTTACCTACCCAACTATGGCTACACCTTC	CASSYLPNYGYTF
TRBV6-1	TRBD2	TRBJ2-2	TGTGCCAGCAACTGGAGCGGGAGCACCGGGGAGCTGTTTTTT	CASNWSGSTGELFF
TRBV5-4	NA	TRBJ2-2	TGTGCCAGCAGCTTGCAAGGACTAAGGAACACCGGGGAGCTGTTTTTT	CASSLQGLRNTGELFF
TRBV7-9	NA	TRBJ2-7	TGTGCCAGCAGCTCAAGACTCGGCCGTGCGTTCTCCTACGAGCAGTACTTC	CASSSRLGRAFSYEQYF
TRBV7-2	TRBD2	TRBJ2-7	TGTGCCAGCAGCTTGGGACTAGCGGGAGAGCAGTACTTC	CASSLGLAGEQYF
TRBV18	NA	TRBJ1-1	TGTGCCAGCTCACCACCGTTCAGGGGTGTAGCTTTCTTT	CASSPPFRGVAFF
TRBV30	TRBD1	TRBJ2-7	TGTGCCTTGAACAGGGGGCCCTCCTACGAGCAGTACTTC	CALNRGPSYEQYF
TRBV19	NA	TRBJ1-1	TGTGCCAGTAGTATAGCGGGGGACACTGAAGCTTTCTTT	CASSIAGDTEAFF
TRBV7-9	NA	TRBJ2-3	TGTGCCAGCATTCAAAGGGGCACCGGGACAGATACGCAGTATTTT	CASIQRGTGTDTQYF
TRBV5-4	TRBD1	TRBJ2-7	TGTGCCAGCAGCTCGGGACAGACTCATGAATCCTACGAGCAGTACTTC	CASSSGQTHESYEQYF
TRBV29-1	NA	TRBJ2-5	TGCAGCGTTGGCTTGAGGGCCACGGAGACCCAGTACTTC	CSVGLRATETQYF
TRBV9	TRBD1	TRBJ1-1	TGTGCCAGCAGCGTAGCGACAGGGGTAAACACTGAAGCTTTCTTT	CASSVATGVNTEAFF
TRBV2	NA	TRBJ2-7	TGTGCCAGCATTCCTACGCTCTCCTACGAGCAGTACTTC	CASIPTLSYEQYF